The entry below describes one TCR beta chain. About 30,000 T cell genomes, or 250 to 300 ng DNA, went into replicate PCRs of unsorted PBMC. Sequenced by immunoSEQ multiplex PCR; TCRdb stores in-frame clones only, minus some. The data contain approximately 500,000 clones, approximately 84% of them singletons. V gave up 4 bases and J gave up 1 base, with 13 bases separating them. The CDR3 has 15 residues. Germline V CDR1 and CDR2: LNHDA, SQIVND (reference sequence). The data are from a study of shared clonotypes between healthy human individuals. The receptor was derived from a woman in her forties in good health. Some clones in this sample may be carry-over from other donors' samples. The rearrangement links TRBV19 to TRBJ1-1; TRBD1 is a possible D gene (6 bases). The specimen sequenced was PBMCs. Written as DNA, the CDR3 is TGTGCCAGTAGTAAAGGGGGGGGCTGGAACACTGAAGCTTTCTTT. Protein sequence: CASSKGGGWNTEAFF.